Included here is one TCR beta chain sequence, with context. The data derive from a study of blood T cell repertoires in COVID-19. The wider study: Nucleic acid was either cDNA or gDNA, and it came from T cells, B-cell-depleted T cells, or PBMCs.

Using immunoSEQ multiplex PCR, the repertoire was profiled, and TCRdb retains in-frame clones only, with some absent. This sample has roughly 160,000 clones, with around 85% found just once. The sample taken for sequencing was peripheral blood. This clonotype was sampled from a man older than 75 with COVID-19, enrolled during active disease.

The CDR3 is CASSLTVPDTQYF. The DNA for the CDR3 is TGTGCCAGCAGTCTCACGGTCCCGGATACGCAGTATTTT. V gene TRBV27 combines with J gene TRBJ2-3; D remains unclear. Between the trimmed V and J ends, which lost 5 bases and 6 bases, there was a span of 12 bases. Germline CDR1 reads MNHEY; CDR2 reads SMNVEV (reference sequence). The CDR3 consists of 13 residues.